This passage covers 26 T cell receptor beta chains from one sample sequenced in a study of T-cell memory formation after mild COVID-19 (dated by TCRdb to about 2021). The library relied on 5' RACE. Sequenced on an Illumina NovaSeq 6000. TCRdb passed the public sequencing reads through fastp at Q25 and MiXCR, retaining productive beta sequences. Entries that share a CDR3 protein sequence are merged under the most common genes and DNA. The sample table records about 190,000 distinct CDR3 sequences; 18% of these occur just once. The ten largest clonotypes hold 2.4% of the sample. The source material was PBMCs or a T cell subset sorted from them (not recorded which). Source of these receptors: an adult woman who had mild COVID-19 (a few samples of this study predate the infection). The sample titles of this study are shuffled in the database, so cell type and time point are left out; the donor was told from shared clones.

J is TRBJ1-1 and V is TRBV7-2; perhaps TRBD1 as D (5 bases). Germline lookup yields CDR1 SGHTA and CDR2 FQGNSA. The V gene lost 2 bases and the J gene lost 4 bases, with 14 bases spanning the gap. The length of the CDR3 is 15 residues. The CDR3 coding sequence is TGTGCCAGCAGCTTAAGGGGACCCCTGGGCACTGAAGCTTTCTTT. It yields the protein CASSLRGPLGTEAFF. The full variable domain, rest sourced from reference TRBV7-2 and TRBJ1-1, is GAGVSQSPSNKVTEKGKDVELRCDPISGHTALYWYRQSLGQGLEFLIYFQGNSAPDKSGLPSDRFSAERTGGSVSTLTIQRTQQEDSAVYLCASSLRGPLGTEAFFGQGTRLTVV.

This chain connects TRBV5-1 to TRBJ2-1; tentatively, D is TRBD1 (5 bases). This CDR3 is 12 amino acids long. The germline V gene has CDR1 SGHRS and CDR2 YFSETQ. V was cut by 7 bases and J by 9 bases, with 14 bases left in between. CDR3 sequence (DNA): TGCGCCAGCGGGATTGACAGTTCTGAGCAGTTCTTC. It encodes CASGIDSSEQFF.

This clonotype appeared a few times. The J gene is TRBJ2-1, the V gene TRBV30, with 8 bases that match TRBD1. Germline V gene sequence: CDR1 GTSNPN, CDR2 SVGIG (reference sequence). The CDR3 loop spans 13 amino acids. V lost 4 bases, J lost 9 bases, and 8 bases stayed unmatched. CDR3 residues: CAWNRGTASEQFF. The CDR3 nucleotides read TGTGCCTGGAACAGGGGGACCGCGAGTGAGCAGTTCTTC. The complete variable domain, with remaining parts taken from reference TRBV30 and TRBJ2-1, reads SQTIHQWPATLVQPVGSPLSLECTVEGTSNPNLYWYRQAAGRGLQLLFYSVGIGQISSEVPQNLSASRPQDRQFILSSKKLLLSDSGFYLCAWNRGTASEQFFGPGTRLTVL.

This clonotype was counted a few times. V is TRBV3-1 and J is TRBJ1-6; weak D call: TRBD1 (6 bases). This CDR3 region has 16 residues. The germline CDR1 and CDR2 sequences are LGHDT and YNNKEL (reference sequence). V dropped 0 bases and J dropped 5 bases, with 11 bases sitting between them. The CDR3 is CASSQDEGVDNSPLHF. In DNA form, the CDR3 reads TGTGCCAGCAGCCAAGATGAGGGGGTGGATAATTCACCCCTCCACTTT.

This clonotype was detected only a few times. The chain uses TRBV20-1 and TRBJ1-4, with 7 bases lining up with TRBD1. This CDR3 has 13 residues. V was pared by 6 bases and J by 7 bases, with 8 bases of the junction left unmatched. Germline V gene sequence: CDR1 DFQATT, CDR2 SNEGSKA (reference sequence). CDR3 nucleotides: TGCAGTGCCACTGAACGGGACAGTGAAAAACTGTTTTTT. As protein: CSATERDSEKLFF.

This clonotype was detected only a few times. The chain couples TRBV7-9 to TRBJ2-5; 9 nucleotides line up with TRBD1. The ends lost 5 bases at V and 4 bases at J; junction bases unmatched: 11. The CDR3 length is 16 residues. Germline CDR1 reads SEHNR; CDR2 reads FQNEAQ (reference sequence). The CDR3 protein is CASSGRTGALRETQYF. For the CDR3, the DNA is TGTGCCAGCAGCGGACGGACAGGGGCGCTTAGAGAGACCCAGTACTTC.

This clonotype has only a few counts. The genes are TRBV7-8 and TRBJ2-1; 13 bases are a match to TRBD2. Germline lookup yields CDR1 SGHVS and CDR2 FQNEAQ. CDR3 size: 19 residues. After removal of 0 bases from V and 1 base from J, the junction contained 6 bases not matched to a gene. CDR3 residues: CASSLAWTSGRASYNEQFF. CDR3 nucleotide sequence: TGTGCCAGCAGCTTAGCATGGACTAGCGGGAGAGCATCCTACAATGAGCAGTTCTTC.

For the CDR3, the DNA is TGTGCCAGTAATCCCGGGACAGGGTGGTCAGATACGCAGTATTTT. Translating it yields CASNPGTGWSDTQYF. The chain couples TRBV19 to TRBJ2-3, with TRBD1 matching 9 bases. V shed 7 bases, J shed 4 bases, and the junction held 9 bases outside the gene matches. Per germline, CDR1 LNHDA and CDR2 SQIVND (reference sequence). The length of the CDR3 is 15 residues.

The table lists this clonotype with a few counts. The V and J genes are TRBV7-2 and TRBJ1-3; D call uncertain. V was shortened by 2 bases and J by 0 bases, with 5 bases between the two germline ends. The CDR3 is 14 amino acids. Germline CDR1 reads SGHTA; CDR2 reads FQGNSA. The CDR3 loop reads CASSLRASGNTIYF. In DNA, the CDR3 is TGTGCCAGCAGCTTAAGGGCCTCTGGAAACACCATATATTTT. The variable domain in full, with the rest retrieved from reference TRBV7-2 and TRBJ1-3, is GAGVSQSPSNKVTEKGKDVELRCDPISGHTALYWYRQSLGQGLEFLIYFQGNSAPDKSGLPSDRFSAERTGGSVSTLTIQRTQQEDSAVYLCASSLRASGNTIYFGEGSWLTVV.

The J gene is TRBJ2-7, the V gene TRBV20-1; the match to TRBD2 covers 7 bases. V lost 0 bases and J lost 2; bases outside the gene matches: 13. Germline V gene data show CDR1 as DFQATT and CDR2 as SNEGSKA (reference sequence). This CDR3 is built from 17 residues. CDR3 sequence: CSARDRFPSGSAYEQYF. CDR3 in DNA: TGCAGTGCTAGAGATCGATTTCCTAGCGGTTCCGCCTACGAGCAGTACTTC.

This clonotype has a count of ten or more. CDR3 nucleotides: TGCAGTGCTAGCGCCTCTACAGGGCGGTATGGCTACACCTTC. Translation: CSASASTGRYGYTF. This chain joins TRBV20-1 and TRBJ1-2; tentative D call: TRBD1 (6 bases). This CDR3 spans 14 amino acids. The ends were cut back, 3 bases at V and 5 bases at J, with 16 bases in the middle. Germline CDR1 is DFQATT and CDR2 is SNEGSKA (reference sequence).

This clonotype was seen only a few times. CDR3 nucleotide sequence: TGTGCCAGCAGTTTAACAGAGACCCAGTACTTC. It yields the protein CASSLTETQYF. The V and J genes are TRBV12-3 or TRBV12-4 and TRBJ2-5; D is unclear. V dropped 2 bases and J dropped 4 bases, with 2 bases sitting between them. This CDR3 comprises 11 residues.

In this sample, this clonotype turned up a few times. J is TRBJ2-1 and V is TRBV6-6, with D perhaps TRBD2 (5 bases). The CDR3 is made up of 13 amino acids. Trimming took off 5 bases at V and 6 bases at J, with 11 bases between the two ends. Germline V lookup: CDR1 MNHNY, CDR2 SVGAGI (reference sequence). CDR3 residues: CASSAGQPNEQFF. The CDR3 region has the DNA TGTGCCAGCAGTGCGGGCCAGCCCAATGAGCAGTTCTTC.

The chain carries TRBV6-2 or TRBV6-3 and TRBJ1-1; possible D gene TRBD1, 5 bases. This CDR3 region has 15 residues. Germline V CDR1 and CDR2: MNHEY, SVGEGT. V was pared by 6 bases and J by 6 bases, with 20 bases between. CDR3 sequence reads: CASSRVGGGSAEAFF. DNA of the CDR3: TGTGCCAGCAGCCGAGTCGGGGGTGGAAGTGCTGAAGCTTTCTTT.

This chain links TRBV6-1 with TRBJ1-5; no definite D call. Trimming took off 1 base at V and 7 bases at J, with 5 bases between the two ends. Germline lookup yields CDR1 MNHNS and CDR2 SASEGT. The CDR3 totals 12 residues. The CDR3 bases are TGTGCCAGCAGTGAAGTAGGGCAGCCCCAGCATTTT. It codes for CASSEVGQPQHF.

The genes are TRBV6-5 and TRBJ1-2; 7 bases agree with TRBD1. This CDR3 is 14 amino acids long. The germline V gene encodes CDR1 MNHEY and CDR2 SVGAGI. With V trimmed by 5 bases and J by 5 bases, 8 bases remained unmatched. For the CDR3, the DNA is TGTGCCAGCAGTCGTACCGGGACAGTGTATGGCTACACCTTC. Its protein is CASSRTGTVYGYTF.

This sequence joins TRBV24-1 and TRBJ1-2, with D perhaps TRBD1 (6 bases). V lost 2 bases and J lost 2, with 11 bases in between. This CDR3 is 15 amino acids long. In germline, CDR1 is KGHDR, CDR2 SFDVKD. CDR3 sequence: CATSDWGAGNYGYTF. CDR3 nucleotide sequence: TGTGCCACCAGTGATTGGGGGGCAGGGAACTATGGCTACACCTTC.

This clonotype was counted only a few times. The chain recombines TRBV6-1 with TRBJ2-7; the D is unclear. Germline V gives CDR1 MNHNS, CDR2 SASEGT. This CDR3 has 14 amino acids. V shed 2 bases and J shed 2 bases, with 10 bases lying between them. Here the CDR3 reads CASSEPGPPYEQYF. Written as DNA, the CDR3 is TGTGCCAGCAGTGAACCCGGACCCCCCTACGAGCAGTACTTC.

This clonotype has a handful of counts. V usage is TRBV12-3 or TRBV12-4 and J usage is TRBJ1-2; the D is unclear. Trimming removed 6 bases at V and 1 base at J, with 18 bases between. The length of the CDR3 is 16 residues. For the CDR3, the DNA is TGTGCCAGCAGAATAGCCTCTGGTGCGAGTAACTATGGCTACACCTTC. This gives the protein CASRIASGASNYGYTF.

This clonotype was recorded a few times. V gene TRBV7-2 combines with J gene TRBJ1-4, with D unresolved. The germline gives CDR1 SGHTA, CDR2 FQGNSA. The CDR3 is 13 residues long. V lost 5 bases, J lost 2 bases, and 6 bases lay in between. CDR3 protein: CASSRRTNEKLFF. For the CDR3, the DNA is TGTGCCAGCAGCCGGCGGACTAATGAAAAACTGTTTTTT.

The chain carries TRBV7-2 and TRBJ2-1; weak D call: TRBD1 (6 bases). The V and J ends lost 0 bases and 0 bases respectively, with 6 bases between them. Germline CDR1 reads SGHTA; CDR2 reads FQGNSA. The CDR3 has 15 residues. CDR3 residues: CASSLADSSYNEQFF. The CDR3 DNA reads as TGTGCCAGCAGCTTAGCGGACAGCTCCTACAATGAGCAGTTCTTC.

This CDR3 reads CASSLSGQGPSQQFF. CDR3 sequence (DNA): TGTGCCAGCAGCTTAAGCGGACAGGGCCCTTCTCAGCAGTTCTTC. This chain connects TRBV7-3 to TRBJ2-1, with TRBD1 matching 8 bases. The V gene end was trimmed by 1 base and the J gene end by 11 bases; junction bases not matched to a gene: 10. This CDR3 is built from 15 residues. Germline V gene lookup returns CDR1 SGHTA and CDR2 FQGTGA.

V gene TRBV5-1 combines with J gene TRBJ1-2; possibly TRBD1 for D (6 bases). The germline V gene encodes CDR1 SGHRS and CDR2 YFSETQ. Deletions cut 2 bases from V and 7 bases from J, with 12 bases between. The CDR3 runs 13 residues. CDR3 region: CASSFEGDGGYTF. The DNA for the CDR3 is TGCGCCAGCAGCTTTGAGGGGGATGGTGGCTACACCTTC.

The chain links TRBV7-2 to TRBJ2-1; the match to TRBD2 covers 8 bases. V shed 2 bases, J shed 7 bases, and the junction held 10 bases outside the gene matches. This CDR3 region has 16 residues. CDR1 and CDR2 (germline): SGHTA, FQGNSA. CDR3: CASSLILAGVRNEQFF. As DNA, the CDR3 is TGTGCCAGCAGCTTAATCCTAGCGGGCGTAAGGAATGAGCAGTTCTTC. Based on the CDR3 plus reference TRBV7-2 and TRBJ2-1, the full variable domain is GAGVSQSPSNKVTEKGKDVELRCDPISGHTALYWYRQSLGQGLEFLIYFQGNSAPDKSGLPSDRFSAERTGGSVSTLTIQRTQQEDSAVYLCASSLILAGVRNEQFFGPGTRLTVL.

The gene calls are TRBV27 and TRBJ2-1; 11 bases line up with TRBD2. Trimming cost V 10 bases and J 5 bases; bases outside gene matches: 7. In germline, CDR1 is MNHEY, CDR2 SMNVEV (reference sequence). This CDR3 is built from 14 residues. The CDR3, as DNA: TGTGCCACCGCGGGACTAGCGGCTAACAATGAGCAGTTCTTC. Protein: CATAGLAANNEQFF.

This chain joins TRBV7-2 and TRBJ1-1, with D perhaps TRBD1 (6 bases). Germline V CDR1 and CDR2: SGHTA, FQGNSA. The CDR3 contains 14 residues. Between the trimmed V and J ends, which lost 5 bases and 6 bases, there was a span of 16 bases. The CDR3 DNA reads TGTGCCAGCAGCCAGAAGGGGGGAGGCGCTGAAGCTTTCTTT. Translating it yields CASSQKGGGAEAFF.